These T cell receptor beta chains were read from a single sample in a study of cytomegalovirus exposure and HLA in healthy donors. This table comes from immunoSEQ multiplex PCR, and its TCRdb copy is limited to in-frame clones, with some not included. There are 65,000 to 85,000 clones in the sample; around 86% occur only once, and about 2.1% lies in the top ten. The sample taken for sequencing was PBMCs. The source is a woman aged 25 to 45 in good health and CMV-seronegative. Each CDR3 is given with its conserved first and last residue. Fields, in order: D gene, clone size, V gene, J gene, CDR3 protein, CDR3 DNA. A D gene is named only where the DNA matches it firmly. The size field is filled for only some rows; it gives once, few, many or a size class.

>.|.|TRBV19|TRBJ2-7
CASSIEGGRSYEQYF
TGTGCCAGTAGTATTGAGGGAGGAAGATCCTACGAGCAGTACTTC
>.|.|TRBV28|TRBJ1-4
CASSLRREKLFF
TGTGCCAGCAGTTTACGGCGGGAAAAACTGTTTTTT
>.|.|TRBV28|TRBJ2-3
CASTSRDIVTDTQYF
TGTGCCAGCACCTCCCGGGACATCGTCACAGATACGCAGTATTTT
>TRBD1|.|TRBV28|TRBJ2-1
CASRSPRTGTARFF
TGTGCCAGCAGATCCCCAAGGACAGGGACGGCACGGTTCTTC
>TRBD1|.|TRBV7-2|TRBJ1-2
CASIGGGTGLYGYTF
TGTGCCAGCATCGGCGGGGGGACAGGGCTTTATGGCTACACCTTC
>TRBD1|.|TRBV5-8|TRBJ2-3
CASSTGTGGASDTQYF
TGTGCCAGCAGCACAGGGACAGGGGGCGCCTCAGATACGCAGTATTTT
>TRBD1|.|TRBV5-1|TRBJ1-1
CASSGDRGGTEAFF
TGCGCCAGCAGCGGGGACAGGGGGGGCACTGAAGCTTTCTTT
>.|.|TRBV5-3|TRBJ2-2
CARADTGELFF
TGTGCCAGGGCGGATACCGGGGAGCTGTTTTTT
>.|.|TRBV5-4|TRBJ2-7
CASSLGAVPYEQYF
TGTGCCAGCAGCTTGGGGGCAGTACCCTACGAGCAGTACTTC
>TRBD1|.|TRBV6-1|TRBJ1-5
CASTLQGGSNQPQHF
TGTGCCAGCACGCTCCAAGGGGGCTCGAATCAGCCCCAGCATTTT
>.|few|TRBV18|TRBJ1-1
CATQGATEAFF
TGTGCCACCCAAGGGGCGACTGAAGCTTTCTTT
>TRBD1|few|TRBV6-1|TRBJ2-7
CASRGDRPYEQYF
TGTGCCAGCAGAGGGGACAGGCCCTACGAGCAGTACTTC
>.|few|TRBV11-3|TRBJ1-3
CASSLGLQGNTIYF
TGTGCCAGCAGCTTGGGGCTACAGGGAAACACCATATATTTT
>TRBD1|.|TRBV27|TRBJ1-1
CASSHSRGPHTEAFF
TGTGCCAGCAGCCATTCCAGGGGGCCCCACACTGAAGCTTTCTTT
>TRBD1|.|TRBV11-2|TRBJ1-1
CASNPGGAWTEAFF
TGTGCCAGCAACCCAGGGGGCGCTTGGACTGAAGCTTTCTTT
>.|few|TRBV5-1|TRBJ1-4
CASSGDTTNEKLFF
TGCGCCAGCAGCGGGGACACAACTAATGAAAAACTGTTTTTT
>.|.|TRBV10-3|TRBJ1-2
CAISGQGSGYTF
TGTGCCATCAGTGGTCAGGGTAGCGGCTACACCTTC
>TRBD1|.|TRBV14|TRBJ2-3
CASSQARERGQGEGDTQYF
TGTGCCAGCAGCCAAGCTCGGGAGAGGGGACAGGGGGAAGGAGATACGCAGTATTTT
>TRBD1|.|TRBV29-1|TRBJ2-7
CSVEGGQTGGQYF
TGCAGCGTTGAAGGGGGACAGACAGGGGGGCAGTACTTC
>TRBD2|.|TRBV14|TRBJ2-1
CASSQGLLATYNEQFF
TGTGCCAGCAGCCAAGGGTTACTAGCGACGTACAATGAGCAGTTCTTC
>TRBD1|.|TRBV27|TRBJ1-1
CASRGQGAGSTEAFF
TGTGCCAGCAGGGGACAGGGGGCGGGAAGTACTGAAGCTTTCTTT
>.|.|TRBV25-1|TRBJ2-2
CASSGHDMSGELFF
TGTGCCAGCAGTGGACATGATATGTCCGGGGAGCTGTTTTTT
>.|.|TRBV9|TRBJ1-1
CASSPTGRTNTEAFF
TGTGCCAGCAGCCCTACAGGGCGAACAAACACTGAAGCTTTCTTT
>TRBD2|.|TRBV2|TRBJ2-3
CASRGTSGTPDTQYF
TGTGCCAGCAGAGGGACTAGCGGAACCCCAGATACGCAGTATTTT
>TRBD2|.|TRBV5-1|TRBJ2-1
CASSPTSGRGYNEQFF
TGCGCCAGCAGCCCGACTAGCGGGAGGGGTTACAATGAGCAGTTCTTC
>TRBD1|.|TRBV11-2|TRBJ1-1
CASSFAGGSMNTEAFF
TGTGCCAGCAGCTTCGCAGGGGGCTCGATGAACACTGAAGCTTTCTTT
>.|.|TRBV9|TRBJ2-3
CASSPPGTTTDTQYF
TGTGCCAGCAGTCCCCCCGGGACAACCACAGATACGCAGTATTTT
>TRBD2|.|TRBV5-4|TRBJ2-7
CASSWTSGRGSYEQYF
TGTGCCAGCAGCTGGACTAGCGGGAGAGGCTCCTACGAGCAGTACTTC
>.|.|TRBV6-9|TRBJ2-7
CASRLGGYYEQYF
TGTGCCAGCAGGCTAGGAGGCTATTACGAGCAGTACTTC
>.|few|TRBV13|TRBJ2-5
CASSLRQAEETQYF
TGTGCCAGCAGCTTAAGACAGGCCGAAGAGACCCAGTACTTC
>TRBD2|.|TRBV27|TRBJ2-6
CASGGTGGASGANVLTF
TGTGCCAGCGGTGGGACGGGGGGAGCCTCTGGGGCCAACGTCCTGACTTTC
>.|few|TRBV6-4|TRBJ2-6
CASSAQVDSGANVLTF
TGTGCCAGCAGTGCCCAGGTCGACTCTGGGGCCAACGTCCTGACTTTC
>TRBD2|.|TRBV30|TRBJ2-7
CAWSGPPGGGSGRAAGYEQYF
TGTGCCTGGAGTGGACCCCCAGGGGGAGGTAGCGGGAGGGCCGCGGGGTACGAGCAGTACTTC
>TRBD2|.|TRBV4-3|TRBJ2-3
CASSHALLAGEADTQYF
TGCGCCAGCAGCCACGCCCTACTAGCGGGAGAGGCAGATACGCAGTATTTT
>.|.|TRBV4-1|TRBJ2-1
CVSSSGQGSYNEQFF
TGCGTCAGCAGCTCGGGACAAGGCTCCTACAATGAGCAGTTCTTC
>TRBD1|.|TRBV19|TRBJ1-4
CASTLWAGTAATNEKLFF
TGTGCCAGTACCCTTTGGGCCGGGACAGCCGCAACTAATGAAAAACTGTTTTTT
>.|.|TRBV11-3|TRBJ2-7
CVSSLGAGLYEQYF
TGTGTCAGCAGCTTAGGAGCGGGTCTCTACGAGCAGTACTTC
>.|.|TRBV23-1|TRBJ2-7
CASSLGSYEQYF
TGCGCCAGCAGCCTCGGCTCCTACGAGCAGTACTTC
>.|.|TRBV11-3|TRBJ2-7
CASSLDREGEWGRTSYEQYF
TGTGCCAGCAGCTTAGACAGGGAGGGGGAGTGGGGCCGGACTTCCTACGAGCAGTACTTC
>TRBD2|.|TRBV30|TRBJ2-1
CALIGEGPSNEQFF
TGTGCCCTTATAGGGGAGGGCCCCAGTAATGAGCAGTTCTTC
>TRBD2|.|TRBV28|TRBJ2-1
CASSTPGLAYNEQFF
TGTGCCAGCAGCACCCCGGGACTAGCCTACAATGAGCAGTTCTTC
>TRBD1|.|TRBV11-2|TRBJ2-7
CASRGTGAHEQYF
TGTGCCAGCAGAGGGACAGGGGCCCACGAGCAGTACTTC
>TRBD2|.|TRBV12-5|TRBJ2-1
CASGLVRSGSSINEQFF
TGTGCTAGTGGTTTGGTTAGAAGCGGGAGTTCCATCAATGAGCAGTTCTTC
>TRBD2|.|TRBV25-1|TRBJ2-1
CASSEYFTSGRTNEQFF
TGTGCCAGCAGTGAATATTTCACTAGCGGGAGAACCAATGAGCAGTTCTTC
>.|.|TRBV19|TRBJ1-2
CASSIRGQSHGYTF
TGTGCCAGTAGTATCCGCGGACAGTCACATGGCTACACCTTC
>TRBD2|.|TRBV6-5|TRBJ2-7
CASSYSSSGGTHEQYF
TGTGCCAGCAGTTACTCGTCTAGCGGGGGAACCCACGAGCAGTACTTC
>TRBD1|.|TRBV7-9|TRBJ2-5
CASSLFRGRDETQYF
TGTGCCAGCAGCTTGTTCAGGGGGCGCGACGAGACCCAGTACTTC
>.|.|TRBV27|TRBJ1-5
CASGDSNQPQHF
TGTGCCAGTGGAGATAGCAATCAGCCCCAGCATTTT
>.|.|TRBV19|TRBJ2-5
CASTGRYQETQYF
TGTGCCAGTACGGGGAGGTACCAAGAGACCCAGTACTTC
>.|.|TRBV11-2|TRBJ1-4
CASSLDGDSNEKLFF
TGTGCCAGCAGCTTAGATGGGGACTCTAATGAAAAACTGTTTTTT
>TRBD2|.|TRBV4-3|TRBJ2-7
CASSQDWVAGDYEQYF
TGCGCCAGCAGCCAAGATTGGGTAGCGGGAGACTACGAGCAGTACTTC
>TRBD2|.|TRBV28|TRBJ2-3
CASSTGTSGSRDTQYF
TGTGCCAGCAGTACCGGGACTAGCGGGAGTCGGGATACGCAGTATTTT
>TRBD1|once|TRBV9|TRBJ1-3
CASSVQGDSGNTIYF
TGTGCCAGCAGCGTCCAGGGGGACTCTGGAAACACCATATATTTT
>.|few|TRBV15|TRBJ1-4
CATSRSLGVEKLFF
TGTGCCACCAGCAGATCCCTAGGGGTTGAAAAACTGTTTTTT
>.|.|TRBV6-4|TRBJ1-2
CASSDSASNYGYTF
TGTGCCAGCAGTGACTCGGCCTCGAACTATGGCTACACCTTC
>TRBD2|.|TRBV27|TRBJ2-7
CASSSSGTSASYEQYF
TGTGCCAGCAGTTCCTCCGGGACTAGCGCATCCTACGAGCAGTACTTC
>.|.|TRBV19|TRBJ2-3
CASSTSVVSTDTQYF
TGTGCCAGTAGTACTTCGGTAGTCTCCACAGATACGCAGTATTTT
>TRBD2|.|TRBV5-6|TRBJ2-7
CASSLVLAGGYEQYF
TGTGCCAGCAGCTTGGTGCTAGCGGGAGGGTACGAGCAGTACTTC
>TRBD1|.|TRBV19|TRBJ1-3
CASKTGGSSGNTIYF
TGTGCCAGTAAAACAGGGGGCTCCTCTGGAAACACCATATATTTT
>TRBD2|.|TRBV2|TRBJ2-1
CASRELAVPTNEQFF
TGTGCCAGCAGGGAGCTAGCGGTCCCAACCAATGAGCAGTTCTTC